The 20 T cell receptor beta chains below come from one sample, sequenced in a study of Ad26.COV2.S vaccination and SARS-CoV-2 variants. Repertoires were generated with immunoSEQ multiplex PCR, while TCRdb's copy carries only in-frame clones and drops some. Here the sample spans about 500,000 clones, about 88% being singletons. Treatment noted: roughly 18 received Ad26.COV2.S at low or high dose, single or two shots; about 5 received placebo; per-sample allocation not given. The samples were gathered on day 63 after the first injection of vaccine or placebo. This material consisted of peripheral blood, taken in a trial of Ad26.COV2.S vaccine versus placebo. These receptors were collected from a person aged 18-60 years who received the Ad26.COV2.S COVID-19 vaccine or a placebo.

The V and J genes are TRBV15 and TRBJ2-1, with 9 bases fitting TRBD2. CDR3 length: 16 residues. Germline CDR1 and CDR2: LNHNV and YYDKDF (reference sequence). With V trimmed by 0 bases and J by 7 bases, 7 bases remained unmatched. The DNA for the CDR3 is TGTGCCACCAGCAGAGATCGGTTTAGCGGGAGTAATGAGCAGTTCTTC. Its protein is CATSRDRFSGSNEQFF.

V gene TRBV13 combines with J gene TRBJ2-7, with 8 nucleotides matching TRBD1. Germline CDR1 is PRHDT and CDR2 is FYEKMQ (reference sequence). The CDR3 loop spans 16 amino acids. V lost 5 bases and J lost 2; bases outside the gene matches: 11. The chain's CDR3 is CASSRLGDRKTYEQYF. DNA of the CDR3: TGTGCCAGCAGCCGGCTTGGGGACAGGAAAACCTACGAGCAGTACTTC.

The rearrangement joins TRBV3-1 (or the pseudogene TRBV3-2) to TRBJ2-7; TRBD2 matches at 7 bases. Unmatched junction bases numbered 8, after V lost 4 bases and J lost 5 bases. Germline CDR1 and CDR2: LGHDT and YNNKEL (reference sequence). CDR3 size: 14 residues. Written as DNA, the CDR3 is TGTGCCAGCAGCCGGGGGGGTTTGACCCACGAGCAGTACTTC. This gives the protein CASSRGGLTHEQYF.

This clone was counted between two and nine times. This chain links TRBV7-8 with TRBJ1-4; D uncertain. Germline V CDR1 and CDR2: SGHVS, FQNEAQ. The CDR3 has 14 amino acids. With 5 bases removed from V and 10 bases from J, the gap between germline ends came to 17 bases. The CDR3 nucleotides read TGTGCCAGCAGCCCCGAAGAATTGCAAGGAAAACTGTTTTTT. This encodes CASSPEELQGKLFF.

The CDR3 nucleotides read TGTGCCAGCAGTGGTCTGGCCCTGAACGGATACGAGCAGTACTTC. As protein: CASSGLALNGYEQYF. The chain links TRBV25-1 to TRBJ2-7; no clear D gene. V was trimmed by 4 bases and J by 4 bases, leaving 17 bases between them. Germline V gene sequence: CDR1 MGHDK, CDR2 SYGVNS. The CDR3 consists of 15 residues.

A single count supports this clone. The V call is TRBV3-1 (or the pseudogene TRBV3-2), the J call TRBJ1-5; D call uncertain. This CDR3 has 14 residues. The V end lost 4 bases, the J end lost 1 base, and 8 bases lay between the germline ends. The V gene's germline CDR1 is LGHDT and CDR2 YNNKEL (reference sequence). The CDR3 DNA is TGTGCCAGCAGCCTCGGGTGGAGCAATCAGCCCCAGCATTTT. Translating gives CASSLGWSNQPQHF.

The gene calls are TRBV5-1 and TRBJ1-4; a weak D match, TRBD1 (6 bases). CDR3 size: 15 residues. Per germline, CDR1 SGHRS and CDR2 YFSETQ. With 6 bases removed from V and 0 bases from J, the gap between germline ends came to 12 bases. The DNA of the CDR3 is TGCGCCAGCAACAGGGAAGGGGCAACTAATGAAAAACTGTTTTTT. Protein product: CASNREGATNEKLFF.

The chain uses TRBV2 and TRBJ2-7; either TRBD1 or TRBD2 may supply D (6 bases each). V was shortened by 9 bases and J by 1 base, with 19 bases between the two germline ends. The CDR3 spans 15 residues. CDR1 SNHLY and CDR2 FYNNEI come from the germline V gene. Here the CDR3 reads CASDNRGPASYEQYF. The DNA of the CDR3 is TGTGCCAGTGATAATCGGGGGCCGGCTTCCTACGAGCAGTACTTC.

The V call is TRBV7-8, the J call TRBJ1-2; D unresolved. Germline CDR1 is SGHVS and CDR2 is FQNEAQ. V dropped 3 bases and J dropped 4 bases, with 12 bases sitting between them. The CDR3 has 14 residues. Here the CDR3 reads CASSFDRSVYGYTF. For the CDR3, the DNA is TGTGCCAGCAGCTTTGACCGTTCCGTCTATGGCTACACCTTC.

In its sample, this clone was seen once. This chain links TRBV5-4 with TRBJ1-1, with D possibly TRBD1 on 5 matching bases. The germline V gene encodes CDR1 SGHNT and CDR2 YYREEE (reference sequence). The CDR3 covers 13 residues. V dropped 3 bases and J dropped 1 base, with 7 bases sitting between them. As DNA, the CDR3 is TGTGCCAGCAGCTGGACAACGAACACTGAAGCTTTCTTT. Protein sequence: CASSWTTNTEAFF.

This chain connects TRBV15 to TRBJ2-7, with D perhaps matching TRBD1 (5 bases). V dropped 4 bases and J dropped 3 bases, with 10 bases sitting between them. From germline, CDR1 is LNHNV and CDR2 YYDKDF (reference sequence). This CDR3 spans 13 amino acids. Here the CDR3 reads CATSKGLVYEQYF. CDR3 DNA sequence: TGTGCCACCAGCAAGGGGCTCGTCTACGAGCAGTACTTC.

This chain uses TRBV7-9 with TRBJ1-2; no firm D call. V dropped 8 bases and J dropped 3 bases, with 13 bases sitting between them. The CDR3 is 13 residues long. Germline-derived CDR1 and CDR2 are SEHNR and FQNEAQ (reference sequence). The DNA for the CDR3 is TGTGCCAGCGCCATCGACACAGACTATGGCTACACCTTC. Its translation: CASAIDTDYGYTF.

On this clone itself: Distinct nucleotide sequences in the sample also encode this CDR3. J is TRBJ2-5 and V is TRBV7-2; the D is unclear. Germline values: CDR1 SGHTA, CDR2 FQGNSA. V lost 2 bases, J lost 5 bases, and 3 bases lay in between. The CDR3 extends over 11 amino acids. The CDR3 DNA sequence: TGTGCCAGCAGCTTAAAGGAGACCCAGTACTTC. Translation gives CASSLKETQYF.

The V call is TRBV29-1, the J call TRBJ1-1, with D hard to call. Trimming took off 6 bases at V and 6 bases at J, with 5 bases between the two ends. Germline lookup yields CDR1 SQVTM and CDR2 ANQGSEA. The CDR3 length is 9 residues. The CDR3 sequence is CSVGPEAFF. DNA of the CDR3: TGCAGCGTCGGGCCTGAAGCTTTCTTT.

This chain connects TRBV27 to TRBJ1-5; D call uncertain. The germline V gene has CDR1 MNHEY and CDR2 SMNVEV (reference sequence). Deletions cut 6 bases from V and 0 bases from J, with 9 bases between. The CDR3 loop spans 14 amino acids. The CDR3 DNA reads as TGTGCCAGCAGCCCCTATAATAGCAATCAGCCCCAGCATTTT. As protein: CASSPYNSNQPQHF.

The chain has TRBV19 and TRBJ1-2; tentatively, D is TRBD1 (5 bases). V lost 5 bases and J lost 4, with 8 bases in between. This CDR3 is built from 12 residues. Germline V CDR1 and CDR2: LNHDA, SQIVND (reference sequence). The CDR3 sequence: CASSRDGYGYTF. CDR3 sequence (DNA): TGTGCCAGTAGTCGGGACGGCTATGGCTACACCTTC.

The genes are TRBV19 and TRBJ1-5; D gene uncertain. In germline, CDR1 is LNHDA, CDR2 SQIVND (reference sequence). V lost 1 base and J lost 0, with 7 bases in between. The CDR3 extends over 15 amino acids. CDR3 amino acids: CASSIVGYSNQPQHF. CDR3 nucleotides: TGTGCCAGTAGTATAGTAGGGTATAGCAATCAGCCCCAGCATTTT.

V usage is TRBV5-1 and J usage is TRBJ2-1; TRBD2 matches at 7 bases. The CDR3 sequence is 15 residues long. The junction had 6 bases not matched to a gene; V was cut back by 0 bases and J by 6 bases. Germline V gene lookup returns CDR1 SGHRS and CDR2 YFSETQ. The CDR3 loop is CASSLGAGAGNEQFF. The CDR3 region has the DNA TGCGCCAGCAGCTTGGGTGCGGGAGCGGGCAATGAGCAGTTCTTC. The variable domain in full, with the rest retrieved from reference TRBV5-1 and TRBJ2-1, is KAGVTQTPRYLIKTRGQQVTLSCSPISGHRSVSWYQQTPGQGLQFLFEYFSETQRNKGNFPGRFSGRQFSNSRSEMNVSTLELGDSALYLCASSLGAGAGNEQFFGPGTRLTVL.

The genes are TRBV5-1 and TRBJ1-3; no reliable D call. CDR3 length equals 14 residues. V shed 0 bases and J shed 2 bases, with 6 bases lying between them. CDR1 is SGHRS, CDR2 YFSETQ, per germline. The CDR3 sequence is CASSLEATGNTIYF. CDR3 nucleotide sequence: TGCGCCAGCAGCTTGGAGGCAACTGGAAACACCATATATTTT.

This chain links TRBV4-3 with TRBJ1-4; a weak D match, TRBD1 (6 bases). Trimming cost V 0 bases and J 7 bases, with 6 bases left between them. The germline CDR1 and CDR2 sequences are LGHNA and YSLEER. The CDR3 has 13 amino acids. CDR3 residues: CASSQEQGEKLFF. The CDR3, as DNA: TGCGCCAGCAGCCAAGAACAGGGTGAAAAACTGTTTTTT.